This T cell receptor beta chain was identified in a study of blood T cell repertoires in COVID-19. Original methodology: For nucleated cells, counts were estimated from reference gene primer amplification. Assay: immunoSEQ multiplex PCR; the TCRdb copy retains only in-frame clones and omits some. For V, J and clone size, that table is used; D and trimming come from the DNA. The top ten clones hold about 5.8% of a sample with roughly 160,000 clones, roughly 80% of them seen once. V dropped 2 bases and J dropped 2; count of bases not matched to a gene: 4. The CDR3 length is 15 residues. Germline V gives CDR1 SGHRS, CDR2 YFSETQ.

The source of this sequence is a middle-aged woman with acute COVID-19. The V gene is TRBV5-1, the J gene TRBJ1-2, with 9 bases fitting TRBD1. Sequencing was carried out using PBMCs or T cells enriched from blood (not recorded which). CDR3 DNA: TGCGCCAGCAGCTTTAGCGGGACAGGGAACTATGGCTACACCTTC. Translation: CASSFSGTGNYGYTF.